This entry features one T cell receptor beta chain sequence. V was trimmed by 3 bases and J by 0 bases, leaving 12 bases between them. The CDR3 loop spans 16 amino acids. Germline V gene sequence: CDR1 KGHSH, CDR2 LQKENI. Participant age was about 18 to 89 years, and participants resided in about two dozen US areas. Authors' analysis steps: Reference gene primer amplification in the assay estimated nucleated cell counts. Here immunoSEQ multiplex PCR was the method, and the copy in TCRdb shows in-frame clones only, minus some. V and J calls and clone size come straight from that table; D and trimming were deduced from the DNA. The repertoire holds 350,000 to 450,000 clones, 91% seen once, with over 0.7% in the top ten. The entry originates in a study of blood T cell repertoires in COVID-19. Study-wide context: Nucleic acid was either cDNA or gDNA, and it came from T cells, B-cell-depleted T cells, or PBMCs.

The J gene is TRBJ2-1, the V gene TRBV18; D ambiguous. This TCR came from a woman aged 40 to 55 who had been exposed to COVID-19. The sample consisted of PBMCs or T cells enriched from blood (not recorded which). The CDR3 sequence is CASSPGETPSYNEQFF. The CDR3 nucleotides are TGTGCCAGCTCACCCGGAGAGACCCCCTCCTACAATGAGCAGTTCTTC.